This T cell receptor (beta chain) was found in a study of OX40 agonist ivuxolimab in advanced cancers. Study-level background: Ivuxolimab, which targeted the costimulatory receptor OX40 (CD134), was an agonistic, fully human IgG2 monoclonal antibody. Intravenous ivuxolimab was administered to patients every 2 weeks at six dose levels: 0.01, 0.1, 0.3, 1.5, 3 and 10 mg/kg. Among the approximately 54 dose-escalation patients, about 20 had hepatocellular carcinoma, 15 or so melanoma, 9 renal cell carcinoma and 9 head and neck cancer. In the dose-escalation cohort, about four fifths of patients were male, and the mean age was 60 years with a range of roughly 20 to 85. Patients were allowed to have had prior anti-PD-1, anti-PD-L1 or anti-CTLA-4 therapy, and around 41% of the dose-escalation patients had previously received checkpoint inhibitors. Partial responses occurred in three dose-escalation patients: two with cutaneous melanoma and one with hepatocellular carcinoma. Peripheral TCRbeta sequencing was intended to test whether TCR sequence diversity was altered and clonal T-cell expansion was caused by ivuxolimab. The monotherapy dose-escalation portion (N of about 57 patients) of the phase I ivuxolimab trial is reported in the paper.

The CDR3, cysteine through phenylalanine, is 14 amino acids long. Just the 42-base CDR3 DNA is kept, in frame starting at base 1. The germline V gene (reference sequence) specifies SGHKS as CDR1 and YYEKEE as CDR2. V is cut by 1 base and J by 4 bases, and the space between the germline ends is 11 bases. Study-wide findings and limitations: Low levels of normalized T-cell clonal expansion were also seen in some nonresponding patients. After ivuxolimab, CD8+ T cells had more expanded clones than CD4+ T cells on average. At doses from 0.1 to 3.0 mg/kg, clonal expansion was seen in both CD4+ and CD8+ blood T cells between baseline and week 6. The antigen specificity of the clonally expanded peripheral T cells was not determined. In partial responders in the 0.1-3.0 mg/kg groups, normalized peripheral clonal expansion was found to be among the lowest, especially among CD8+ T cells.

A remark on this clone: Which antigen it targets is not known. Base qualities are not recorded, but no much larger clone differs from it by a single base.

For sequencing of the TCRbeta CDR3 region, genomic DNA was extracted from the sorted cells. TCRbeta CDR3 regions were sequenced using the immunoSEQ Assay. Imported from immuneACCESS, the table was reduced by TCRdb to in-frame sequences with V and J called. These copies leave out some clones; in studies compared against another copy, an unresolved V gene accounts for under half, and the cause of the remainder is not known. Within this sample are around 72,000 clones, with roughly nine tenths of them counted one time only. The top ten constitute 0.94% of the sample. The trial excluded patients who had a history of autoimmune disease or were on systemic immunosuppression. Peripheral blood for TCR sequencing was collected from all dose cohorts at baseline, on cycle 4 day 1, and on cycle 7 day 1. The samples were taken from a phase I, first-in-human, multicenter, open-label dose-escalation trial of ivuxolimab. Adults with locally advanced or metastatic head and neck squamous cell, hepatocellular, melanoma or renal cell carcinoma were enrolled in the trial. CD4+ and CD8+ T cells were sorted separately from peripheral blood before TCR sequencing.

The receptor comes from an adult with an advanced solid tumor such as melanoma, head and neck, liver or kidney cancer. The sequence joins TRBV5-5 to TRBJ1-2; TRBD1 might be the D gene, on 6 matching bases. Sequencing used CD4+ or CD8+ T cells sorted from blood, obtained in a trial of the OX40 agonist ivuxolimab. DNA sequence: TGTGCCAGCAGCTTGCGGACAGAGGGCTATGGCTACACCTTC. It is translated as CASSLRTEGYGYTF. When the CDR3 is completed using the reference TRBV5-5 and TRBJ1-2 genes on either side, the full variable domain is DAGVTQSPTHLIKTRGQQVTLRCSPISGHKSVSWYQQVLGQGPQFIFQYYEKEERGRGNFPDRFSARQFPNYSSELNVNALLLGDSALYLCASSLRTEGYGYTFGSGTRLTVV.